This TCR beta chain was recovered during a study of Graves' ophthalmopathy and Graves' hyperthyroidism. Study results and limitations: Forecasting of ophthalmopathy progression by the model achieved more than 70% sensitivity and 72.22% specificity.

The authors amplified TCR beta CDR3 regions, and they did so from RNA transcripts for repertoire sequencing. First-round RT-PCR used HTBI primers; second-round multiplex PCR followed. TCRdb analysed the multiplex PCR reads with MiXCR anew, one entry per CDR3 protein. The sample contains 300,000 to 500,000 distinct CDR3 sequences, 15% of which appear only once. This clonotype occurred a few times. Its antigen remains unknown. Hyperthyroidism was new, under 2 months, in patients aged 18 to 65. Specimen: peripheral blood. The TCR was taken from a woman aged 18-29 years with stable Graves' hyperthyroidism.

The CDR3 protein is CATRDRGETQYF. The CDR3 region has the DNA TGTGCCACCCGGGACAGGGGAGAGACCCAGTACTTC. The gene calls are TRBV19 and TRBJ2-5, with 10 bases lining up with TRBD1. The CDR3 is 12 amino acids. The trim removed 10 bases at V and 4 bases at J, leaving 3 bases unmatched. Germline V gene sequence: CDR1 LNHDA, CDR2 SQIVND (reference sequence).